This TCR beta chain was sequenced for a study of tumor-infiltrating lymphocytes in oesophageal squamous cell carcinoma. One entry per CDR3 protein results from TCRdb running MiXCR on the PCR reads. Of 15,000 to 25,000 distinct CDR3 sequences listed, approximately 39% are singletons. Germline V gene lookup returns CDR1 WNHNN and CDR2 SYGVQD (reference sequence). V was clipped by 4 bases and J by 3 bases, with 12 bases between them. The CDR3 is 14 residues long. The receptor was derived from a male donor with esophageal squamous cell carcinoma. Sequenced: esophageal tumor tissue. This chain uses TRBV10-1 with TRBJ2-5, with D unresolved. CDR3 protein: CASSAYLGEETQYF. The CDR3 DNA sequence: TGCGCCAGCAGTGCCTACCTTGGAGAAGAGACCCAGTACTTC.